A single sample gave rise to the 9 T cell receptor beta chains below, sequenced in a study of blood T cell repertoires in COVID-19. The protocol was immunoSEQ multiplex PCR, while the TCRdb copy is restricted to in-frame clones and leaves out a portion. This sample carries roughly 160,000 clones, more than 65% of them seen once, and the ten largest clones take about 6%. The material sequenced was PBMCs or T cells enriched from blood (not recorded which). These receptors originate from a woman in her 40s with acute COVID-19.

The table lists this clone with many counts. The rearrangement links TRBV6-5 to TRBJ2-7; 10 nucleotides align to TRBD2. CDR3 size: 13 residues. The ends lost 8 bases at V and 5 bases at J; junction bases unmatched: 6. Germline CDR1 reads MNHEY; CDR2 reads SVGAGI. In DNA, the CDR3 is TGTGCCAGCCAGATAGCGGGAGGCCACGAGCAGTACGTC. Translating it yields CASQIAGGHEQYV.

This clone is a singleton in its sample. The V call is TRBV30, the J call TRBJ1-1; tentatively, D is TRBD1 (5 bases). The germline V gene encodes CDR1 GTSNPN and CDR2 SVGIG (reference sequence). The CDR3 is 11 residues long. V lost 5 bases, J lost 7 bases, and 11 bases lay in between. The CDR3 region has the DNA TGTGCCTGGGGTGGAAGGGGTGAAGCTTTCTTT. Its translation is CAWGGRGEAFF.

The CDR3 bases are TGTGCCAGCAGTGACCCCTCGACAGGGGTGAATGAGCAGTTCTTC. It is translated as CASSDPSTGVNEQFF. This chain joins TRBV6-2 or TRBV6-3 and TRBJ2-1; 8 positions agree with TRBD1. The CDR3 has 15 residues. Looked up from germline, CDR1 is MNHEY and CDR2 is SVGEGT. V gave up 5 bases and J gave up 7 bases; unmatched junction bases: 10.

The CDR3 reads CASSLVGGAGYEQYF. The CDR3 region has the DNA TGTGCCAGCAGTTTAGTTGGCGGGGCCGGCTACGAGCAGTACTTC. This chain links TRBV27 with TRBJ2-7; D may be TRBD2 (6 bases). The CDR3 is made up of 15 amino acids. V lost 2 bases and J lost 3, with 14 bases in between. CDR1 is MNHEY and CDR2 is SMNVEV in the germline V gene (reference sequence).

The CDR3 bases are TGCGCCAGCAGCCAAGGGGACGGGAGGGGAACCGGGGAGCTGTTTTTT. Encoded protein: CASSQGDGRGTGELFF. The gene calls are TRBV4-1 and TRBJ2-2, with 8 bases identical to TRBD2. This CDR3 has 16 residues. Germline CDR1 MGHRA, CDR2 YSYEKL. Trimming at V came to 1 base and at J to 5 bases, leaving 6 bases not matched to a gene.

The rearrangement joins TRBV7-9 to TRBJ2-1; 11 bases are a match to TRBD2. This CDR3 comprises 18 residues. CDR1 and CDR2 (germline): SEHNR, FQNEAQ (reference sequence). V shed 4 bases, J shed 7 bases, and the junction held 15 bases outside the gene matches. CDR3 nucleotides: TGTGCCAGCAGCTCTCCCGTATTAGCGGGAGGGCTGGGTAATGAGCAGTTCTTC. Protein product: CASSSPVLAGGLGNEQFF.

In this sample, this clone turned up a few times. The V and J genes are TRBV11-2 and TRBJ2-1; TRBD2 agrees at 13 bases. With V trimmed by 1 base and J by 12 bases, 0 bases remained unmatched. There are 13 residues in the CDR3. Germline V gene lookup returns CDR1 SGHAT and CDR2 FQNNGV. CDR3 DNA sequence: TGTGCCAGCAGCTTAGGACTAGCGGGAGGGCAGTTCTTC. Amino acid sequence: CASSLGLAGGQFF.

Only a few counts were recorded for this clone. This chain connects TRBV5-4 to TRBJ2-4; TRBD2 matches at 7 bases. The J segment lost 2 bases and the V segment lost 4 bases, leaving 9 bases of the junction unmatched. The CDR3 loop spans 16 amino acids. The germline V gene encodes CDR1 SGHNT and CDR2 YYREEE (reference sequence). The CDR3 protein is CASSAGTNRTKNIQYF. DNA of the CDR3: TGTGCCAGCAGCGCCGGGACTAATAGGACCAAAAACATTCAGTACTTC. Combining the CDR3 with reference TRBV5-4 and TRBJ2-4 gives the whole variable domain ETGVTQSPTHLIKTRGQQVTLRCSSQSGHNTVSWYQQALGQGPQFIFQYYREEENGRGNFPPRFSGLQFPNYSSELNVNALELDDSALYLCASSAGTNRTKNIQYFGAGTRLSVL.

Only a few counts were recorded for this clone. This sequence joins TRBV4-1 and TRBJ2-1; D is perhaps TRBD2 (5 bases). V was trimmed by 6 bases and J by 5 bases, leaving 23 bases between them. CDR3 length: 17 residues. The V gene's germline CDR1 is MGHRA and CDR2 YSYEKL. The DNA of the CDR3 is TGCGCCAGCAGTCCGTTAGGTGTGGCCGCCGGGGACAATGAGCAGTTCTTC. Amino acids: CASSPLGVAAGDNEQFF.